This TCR beta chain was profiled in a study of T cells in Graves' hyperthyroidism and ophthalmopathy. Overall study findings and caveats: Ophthalmopathy and stable hyperthyroidism were separated by a 13 V-J model. Progression to ophthalmopathy was predicted a median of roughly 6.6 months early. Most thyroid clonotypes expanded above 0.001 were also detected in blood.

Uncontrolled infection, other autoimmune disease, pregnancy or lactation excluded patients. Between the trimmed V and J ends, which lost 2 bases and 11 bases, there was a span of 13 bases. The germline V gene encodes CDR1 SNHLY and CDR2 FYNNEI. The CDR3 extends over 14 amino acids. The table lists this clonotype with many counts. Its cognate antigen is unknown. RNA transcripts provided the source from which TCR beta CDR3 regions were amplified. TCR CDR3 regions were first amplified by RT-PCR with HTBI primers. TCRdb used MiXCR to reprocess the multiplex PCR reads, holding one entry per CDR3 protein. The repertoire consists of about 400,000 distinct CDR3 sequences, with roughly 14% occurring once and the leading ten covering over 10%.

The clonotype was recovered from a man aged 18 to 29 with Graves' ophthalmopathy. What was sequenced was blood. The chain has TRBV2 and TRBJ1-6; perhaps TRBD1 as D (5 bases). The DNA for the CDR3 is TGTGCCAGCAGTGAACCTGCAGGGAACACACCCCTCCACTTT. Its translation: CASSEPAGNTPLHF. Full variable domain (missing parts from reference TRBV2 and TRBJ1-6): EPEVTQTPSHQVTQMGQEVILRCVPISNHLYFYWYRQILGQKVEFLVSFYNNEISEKSEIFDDQFSVERPDGSNFTLKIRSTKLEDSAMYFCASSEPAGNTPLHFGNGTRLTVT.